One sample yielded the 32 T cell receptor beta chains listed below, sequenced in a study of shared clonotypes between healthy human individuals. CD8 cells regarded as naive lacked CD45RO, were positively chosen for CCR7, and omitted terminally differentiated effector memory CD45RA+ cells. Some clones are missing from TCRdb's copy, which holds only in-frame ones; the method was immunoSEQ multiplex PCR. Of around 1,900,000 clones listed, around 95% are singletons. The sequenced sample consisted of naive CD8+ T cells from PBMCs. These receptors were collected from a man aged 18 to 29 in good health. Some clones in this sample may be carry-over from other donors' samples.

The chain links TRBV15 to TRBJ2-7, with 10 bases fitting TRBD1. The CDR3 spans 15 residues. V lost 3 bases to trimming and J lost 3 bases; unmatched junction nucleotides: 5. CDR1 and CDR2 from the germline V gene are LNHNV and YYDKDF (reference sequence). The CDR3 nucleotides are TGTGCCACCAGCAGGCCCCGGACAGGGGGCTACGAGCAGTACTTC. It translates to CATSRPRTGGYEQYF.

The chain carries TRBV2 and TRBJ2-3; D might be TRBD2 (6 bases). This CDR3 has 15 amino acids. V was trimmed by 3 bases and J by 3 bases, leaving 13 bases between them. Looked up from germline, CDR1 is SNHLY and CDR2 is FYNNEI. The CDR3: CASSEGSGATDTQYF. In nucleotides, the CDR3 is TGTGCCAGCAGTGAGGGTAGCGGAGCTACAGATACGCAGTATTTT.

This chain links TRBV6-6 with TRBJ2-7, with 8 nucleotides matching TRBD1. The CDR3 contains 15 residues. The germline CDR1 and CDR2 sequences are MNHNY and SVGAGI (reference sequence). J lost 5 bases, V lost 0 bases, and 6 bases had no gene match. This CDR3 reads CASSYSDRVMDEQYF. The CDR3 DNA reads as TGTGCCAGCAGTTACTCGGACAGGGTGATGGACGAGCAGTACTTC.

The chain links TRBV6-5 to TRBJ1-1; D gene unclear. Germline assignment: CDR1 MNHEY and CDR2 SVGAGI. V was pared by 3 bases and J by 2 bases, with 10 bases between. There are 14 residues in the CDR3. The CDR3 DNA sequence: TGTGCCAGCAGTTATCGGCCATTAAACACTGAAGCTTTCTTT. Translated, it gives CASSYRPLNTEAFF.

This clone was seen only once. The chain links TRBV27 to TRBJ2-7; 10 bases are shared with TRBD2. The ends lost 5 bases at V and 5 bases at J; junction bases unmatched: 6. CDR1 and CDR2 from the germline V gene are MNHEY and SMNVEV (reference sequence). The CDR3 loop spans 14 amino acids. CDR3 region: CASSQREGTHEQYF. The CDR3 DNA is TGTGCCAGCAGTCAGCGGGAGGGTACCCACGAGCAGTACTTC.

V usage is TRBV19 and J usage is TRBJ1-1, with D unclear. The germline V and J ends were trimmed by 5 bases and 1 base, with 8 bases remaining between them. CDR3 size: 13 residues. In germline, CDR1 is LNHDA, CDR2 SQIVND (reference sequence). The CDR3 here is CASSGSPNTEAFF. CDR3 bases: TGTGCCAGTAGTGGGTCTCCGAACACTGAAGCTTTCTTT.

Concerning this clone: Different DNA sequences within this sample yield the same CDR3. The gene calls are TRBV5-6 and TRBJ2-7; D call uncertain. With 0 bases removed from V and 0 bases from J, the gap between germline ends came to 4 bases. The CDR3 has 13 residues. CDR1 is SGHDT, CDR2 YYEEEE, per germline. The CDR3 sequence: CASSLGYSYEQYF. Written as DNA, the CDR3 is TGTGCCAGCAGCTTGGGCTACTCCTACGAGCAGTACTTC.

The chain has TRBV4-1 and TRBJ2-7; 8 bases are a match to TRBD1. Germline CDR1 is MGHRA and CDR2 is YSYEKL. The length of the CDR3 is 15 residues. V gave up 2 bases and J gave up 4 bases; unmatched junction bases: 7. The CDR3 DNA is TGCGCCAGCAGCCAACCCGGGACAGGTGATTACGAGCAGTACTTC. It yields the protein CASSQPGTGDYEQYF.

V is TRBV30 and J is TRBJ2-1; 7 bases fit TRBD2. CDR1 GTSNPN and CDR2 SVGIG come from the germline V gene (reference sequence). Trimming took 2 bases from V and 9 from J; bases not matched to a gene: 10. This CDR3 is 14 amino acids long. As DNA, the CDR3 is TGTGCCTGGAGTAACGGGGGAGGGTCCGGTGAGCAGTTCTTC. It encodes CAWSNGGGSGEQFF.

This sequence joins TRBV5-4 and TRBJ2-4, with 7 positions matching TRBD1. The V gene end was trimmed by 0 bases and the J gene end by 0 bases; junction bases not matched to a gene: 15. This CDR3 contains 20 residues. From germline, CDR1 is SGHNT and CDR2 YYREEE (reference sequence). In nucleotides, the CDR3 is TGTGCCAGCAGCTTGGCAAGGACAGGCGACGTCGTTTTAGCCAAAAACATTCAGTACTTC. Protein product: CASSLARTGDVVLAKNIQYF.

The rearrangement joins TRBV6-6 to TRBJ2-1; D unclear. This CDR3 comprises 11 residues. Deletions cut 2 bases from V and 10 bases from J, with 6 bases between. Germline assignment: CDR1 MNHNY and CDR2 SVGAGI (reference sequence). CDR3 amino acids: CASSYGKEQFF. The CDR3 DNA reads TGTGCCAGCAGTTACGGCAAGGAGCAGTTCTTC.

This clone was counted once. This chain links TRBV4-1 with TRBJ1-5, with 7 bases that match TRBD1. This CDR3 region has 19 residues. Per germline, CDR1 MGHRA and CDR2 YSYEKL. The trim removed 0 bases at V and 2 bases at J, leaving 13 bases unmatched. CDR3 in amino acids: CASSQDLSTGRGGNQPQHF. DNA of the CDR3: TGCGCCAGCAGCCAAGATCTTTCGACAGGGCGCGGTGGCAATCAGCCCCAGCATTTT.

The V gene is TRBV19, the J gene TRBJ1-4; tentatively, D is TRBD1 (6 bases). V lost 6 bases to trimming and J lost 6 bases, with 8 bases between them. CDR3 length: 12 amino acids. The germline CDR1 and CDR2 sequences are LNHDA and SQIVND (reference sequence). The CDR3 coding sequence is TGTGCCAGTAGCTGGACAGATGAAAAACTGTTTTTT. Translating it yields CASSWTDEKLFF.

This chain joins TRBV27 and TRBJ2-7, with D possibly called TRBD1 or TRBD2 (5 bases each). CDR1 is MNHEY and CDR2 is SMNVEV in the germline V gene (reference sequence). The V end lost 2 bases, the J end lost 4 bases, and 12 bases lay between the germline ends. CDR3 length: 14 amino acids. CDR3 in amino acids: CASSLLNGAYEQYF. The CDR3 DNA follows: TGTGCCAGCAGTTTACTGAACGGGGCTTACGAGCAGTACTTC.

The CDR3 bases are TGTGCCAGCAGCCAAGTCAGCATGAACACTGAAGCTTTCTTT. This sequence encodes CASSQVSMNTEAFF. The rearrangement links TRBV16 to TRBJ1-1; no reliable D call. This CDR3 comprises 14 residues. Per the germline V gene, CDR1 is KGHSY and CDR2 is FQNENV. The V end lost 2 bases, the J end lost 0 bases, and 7 bases lay between the germline ends.

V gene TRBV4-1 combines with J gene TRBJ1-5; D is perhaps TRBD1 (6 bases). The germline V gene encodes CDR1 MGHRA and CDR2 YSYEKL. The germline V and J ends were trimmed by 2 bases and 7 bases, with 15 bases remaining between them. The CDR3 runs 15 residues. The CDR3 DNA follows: TGCGCCAGCAGCCAATTTGCGGACAGACGCCAGCCCCAGCATTTT. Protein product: CASSQFADRRQPQHF.

CDR3 protein: CASSPNTAGGEDTQYF. In DNA, the CDR3 is TGCGCCAGCAGCCCCAATACAGCGGGGGGTGAGGATACGCAGTATTTT. The V and J genes are TRBV4-1 and TRBJ2-3; 9 bases align to TRBD2. J gave up 6 bases and V 4 bases, and 11 bases lay outside the gene matches. Germline V gene lookup returns CDR1 MGHRA and CDR2 YSYEKL. The CDR3 length is 16 residues.

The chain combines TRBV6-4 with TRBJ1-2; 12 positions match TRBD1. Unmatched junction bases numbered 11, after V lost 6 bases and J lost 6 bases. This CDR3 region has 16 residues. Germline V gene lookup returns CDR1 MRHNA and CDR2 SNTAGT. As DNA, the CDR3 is TGTGCCAGCAGGGAGGGGACAGGGGGCCCCCATCATGGCTACACCTTC. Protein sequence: CASREGTGGPHHGYTF.

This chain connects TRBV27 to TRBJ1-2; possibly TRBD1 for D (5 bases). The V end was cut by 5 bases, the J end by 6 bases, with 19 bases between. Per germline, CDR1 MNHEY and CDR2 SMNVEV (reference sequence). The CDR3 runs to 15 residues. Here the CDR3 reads CASSVHPGFPNGYTF. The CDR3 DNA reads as TGTGCCAGCAGTGTACATCCAGGGTTTCCGAATGGCTACACCTTC.

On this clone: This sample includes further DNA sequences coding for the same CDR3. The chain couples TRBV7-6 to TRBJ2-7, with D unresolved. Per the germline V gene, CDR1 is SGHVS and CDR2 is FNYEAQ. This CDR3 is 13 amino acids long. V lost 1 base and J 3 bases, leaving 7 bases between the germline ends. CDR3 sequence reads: CASSLGLDYEQYF. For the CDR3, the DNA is TGTGCCAGCAGCTTAGGGTTGGACTACGAGCAGTACTTC.

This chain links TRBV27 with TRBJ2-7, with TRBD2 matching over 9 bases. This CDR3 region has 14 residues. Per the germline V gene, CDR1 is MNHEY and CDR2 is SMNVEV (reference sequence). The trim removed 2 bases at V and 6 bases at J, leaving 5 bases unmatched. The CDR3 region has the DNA TGTGCCAGCAGTTTACTAGCGGGGCCCCTCGAGCAGTACTTC. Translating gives CASSLLAGPLEQYF.

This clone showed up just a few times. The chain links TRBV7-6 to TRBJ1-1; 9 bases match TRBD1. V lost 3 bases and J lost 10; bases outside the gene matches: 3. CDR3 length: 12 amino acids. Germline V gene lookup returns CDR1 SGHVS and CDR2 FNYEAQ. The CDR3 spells CASSFPGQGAFF. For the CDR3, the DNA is TGTGCCAGCAGCTTCCCGGGACAGGGAGCTTTCTTT.

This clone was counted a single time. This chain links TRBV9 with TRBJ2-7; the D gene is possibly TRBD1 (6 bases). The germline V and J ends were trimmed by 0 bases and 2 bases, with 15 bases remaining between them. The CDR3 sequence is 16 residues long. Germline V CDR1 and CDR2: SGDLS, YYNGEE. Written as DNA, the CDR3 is TGTGCCAGCAGCGTAGCGGGACACTTGTACCCCTACGAGCAGTACTTC. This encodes CASSVAGHLYPYEQYF.

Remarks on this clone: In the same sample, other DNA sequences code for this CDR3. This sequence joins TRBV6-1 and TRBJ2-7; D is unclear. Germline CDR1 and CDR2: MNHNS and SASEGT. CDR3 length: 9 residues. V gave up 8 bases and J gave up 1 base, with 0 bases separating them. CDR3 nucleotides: TGTGCCAGCTCCTACGAGCAGTACTTC. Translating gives CASSYEQYF.

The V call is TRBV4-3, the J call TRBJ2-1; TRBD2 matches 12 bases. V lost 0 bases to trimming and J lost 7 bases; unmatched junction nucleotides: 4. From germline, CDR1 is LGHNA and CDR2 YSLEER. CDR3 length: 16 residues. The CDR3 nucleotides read TGCGCCAGCAGCCAAGACTCCGGGACTAGCGGGAATGAGCAGTTCTTC. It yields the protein CASSQDSGTSGNEQFF.

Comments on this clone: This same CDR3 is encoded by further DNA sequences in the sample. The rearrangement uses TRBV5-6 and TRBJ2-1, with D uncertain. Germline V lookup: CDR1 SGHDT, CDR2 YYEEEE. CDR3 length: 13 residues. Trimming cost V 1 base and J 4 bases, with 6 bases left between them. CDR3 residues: CASSLYLYNEQFF. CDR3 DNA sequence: TGTGCCAGCAGCTTGTACCTATACAATGAGCAGTTCTTC. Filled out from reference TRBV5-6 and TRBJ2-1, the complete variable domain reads DAGVTQSPTHLIKTRGQQVTLRCSPKSGHDTVSWYQQALGQGPQFIFQYYEEEERQRGNFPDRFSGHQFPNYSSELNVNALLLGDSALYLCASSLYLYNEQFFGPGTRLTVL.

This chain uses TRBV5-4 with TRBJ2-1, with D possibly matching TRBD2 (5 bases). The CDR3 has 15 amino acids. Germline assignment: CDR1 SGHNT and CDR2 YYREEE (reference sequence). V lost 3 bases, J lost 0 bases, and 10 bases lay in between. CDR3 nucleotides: TGTGCCAGCAGCTCAGACTACTACTCCTACAATGAGCAGTTCTTC. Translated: CASSSDYYSYNEQFF.

The CDR3 sequence: CASSQAPQGLGEKLFF. CDR3 sequence (DNA): TGCGCCAGCAGCCAAGCCCCTCAGGGGTTGGGTGAAAAACTGTTTTTT. This chain connects TRBV4-1 to TRBJ1-4; D is possibly TRBD1 (6 bases). This CDR3 region has 16 residues. Germline assignment: CDR1 MGHRA and CDR2 YSYEKL. V lost 1 base, J lost 7 bases, and 16 bases lay in between.

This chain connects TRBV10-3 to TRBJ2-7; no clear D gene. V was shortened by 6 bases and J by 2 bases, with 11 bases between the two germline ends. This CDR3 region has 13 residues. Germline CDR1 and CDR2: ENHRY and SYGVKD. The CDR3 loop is CAISEVEAYEQYF. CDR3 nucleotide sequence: TGTGCCATCAGCGAAGTGGAAGCCTACGAGCAGTACTTC.

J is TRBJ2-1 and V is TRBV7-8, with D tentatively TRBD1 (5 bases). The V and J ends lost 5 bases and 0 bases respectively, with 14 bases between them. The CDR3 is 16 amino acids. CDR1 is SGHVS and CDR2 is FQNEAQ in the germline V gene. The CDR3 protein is CASSGHQGISYNEQFF. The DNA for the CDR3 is TGTGCCAGCAGCGGACACCAGGGAATCTCCTACAATGAGCAGTTCTTC.

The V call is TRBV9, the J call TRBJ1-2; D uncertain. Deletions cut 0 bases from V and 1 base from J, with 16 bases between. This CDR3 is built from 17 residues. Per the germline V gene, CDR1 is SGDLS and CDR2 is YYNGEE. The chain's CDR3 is CASSVGPRTGFNYGYTF. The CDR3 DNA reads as TGTGCCAGCAGCGTAGGCCCTAGAACCGGGTTTAACTATGGCTACACCTTC. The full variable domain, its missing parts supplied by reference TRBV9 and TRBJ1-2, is DSGVTQTPKHLITATGQRVTLRCSPRSGDLSVYWYQQSLDQGLQFLIQYYNGEERAKGNILERFSAQQFPDLHSELNLSSLELGDSALYFCASSVGPRTGFNYGYTFGSGTRLTVV.

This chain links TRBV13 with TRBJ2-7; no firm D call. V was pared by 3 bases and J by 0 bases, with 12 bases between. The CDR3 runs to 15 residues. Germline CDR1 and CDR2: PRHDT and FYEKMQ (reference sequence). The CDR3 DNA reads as TGTGCCAGCAGCTTTCTGGGGAATCTCTCCTACGAGCAGTACTTC. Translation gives CASSFLGNLSYEQYF. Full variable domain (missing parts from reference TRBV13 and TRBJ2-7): AAGVIQSPRHLIKEKRETATLKCYPIPRHDTVYWYQQGPGQDPQFLISFYEKMQSDKGSIPDRFSAQQFSDYHSELNMSSLELGDSALYFCASSFLGNLSYEQYFGPGTRLTVT.